This is a list of T cell receptor beta chains from one sample in a study of T cells in Graves' hyperthyroidism and ophthalmopathy. Using its own MiXCR run on the multiplex PCR reads, TCRdb lists one record per CDR3 protein. The table shows about 840,000 distinct CDR3 sequences, with 38% occurring only once. The sample taken for sequencing was blood. These receptors originate from a man aged 18 to 29 with Graves' hyperthyroidism. The CDR3 runs from the conserved cysteine through the conserved F or W. The order of the fields is clone size, J gene, V gene, D gene, CDR3 DNA, CDR3 protein. The D gene is left open where the match is weak. Expanded clones are given a class, and other clones once, few, many or no size at all.

clone_size: many; j_call: TRBJ1-4; v_call: TRBV7-8; d_call: .; cdr3_nt: TGTGCCAGCAGCTCTAGGGTAGGAGAAAAACTGTTTTTT; cdr3_aa: CASSSRVGEKLFF
clone_size: once; j_call: TRBJ1-1; v_call: TRBV7-9; d_call: .; cdr3_nt: TGTGCCAGCAGCTTAGGGATCGGGGTGAACACTGAAGCTTTCTTT; cdr3_aa: CASSLGIGVNTEAFF
clone_size: .; j_call: TRBJ2-2; v_call: TRBV12-3/TRBV12-4; d_call: TRBD2; cdr3_nt: TGTGCCAGCACCCCTCTCGGACTAGCGATCTCCGGGGAGCTGTTTTTT; cdr3_aa: CASTPLGLAISGELFF
clone_size: .; j_call: TRBJ1-4; v_call: TRBV19; d_call: .; cdr3_nt: TGTGCCAGTAGGCACCAGGGTGGGAGCGAAAAACTGTTTTTT; cdr3_aa: CASRHQGGSEKLFF
clone_size: many; j_call: TRBJ1-1; v_call: TRBV15; d_call: .; cdr3_nt: TGTGCCACACAACAGGGCGTCACTGAAGCTTTCTTT; cdr3_aa: CATQQGVTEAFF
clone_size: .; j_call: TRBJ1-2; v_call: TRBV7-8; d_call: .; cdr3_nt: TGTGCCAGCAGCTTAGCCTTTGGGGGGCGCCAGGGCAATGGCTACACCTTC; cdr3_aa: CASSLAFGGRQGNGYTF
clone_size: once; j_call: TRBJ1-3; v_call: TRBV7-3; d_call: TRBD1; cdr3_nt: TGTGCCAGCAGACTAACCCAATCTGGACAGGCCTCTGGAGACACCATATATTTT; cdr3_aa: CASRLTQSGQASGDTIYF
clone_size: .; j_call: TRBJ1-2; v_call: TRBV10-3; d_call: TRBD1; cdr3_nt: TGTGCCACCGGGACAGGGCGTCAGATTTACGGCTACACCTTC; cdr3_aa: CATGTGRQIYGYTF
clone_size: many; j_call: TRBJ1-2; v_call: TRBV5-1; d_call: .; cdr3_nt: TGCGCCAGCAGCGTCGCGGGAGCGGATGGCTACACCTTC; cdr3_aa: CASSVAGADGYTF
clone_size: many; j_call: TRBJ1-3; v_call: TRBV2; d_call: .; cdr3_nt: TGTGCCAGCAGTGAAGTACGCTCTGGAAACACCATATATTTT; cdr3_aa: CASSEVRSGNTIYF
clone_size: .; j_call: TRBJ2-2; v_call: TRBV10-3; d_call: .; cdr3_nt: TGTGCCATCAGTGACAGAACGAACACCGGGGAGCTGTTTTTT; cdr3_aa: CAISDRTNTGELFF
clone_size: .; j_call: TRBJ2-7; v_call: TRBV29-1; d_call: .; cdr3_nt: TGCAGTGCTAGAGAGGAGAAGGGGCCGCAGGCCTACGAGCAGTACTTC; cdr3_aa: CSAREEKGPQAYEQYF
clone_size: .; j_call: TRBJ1-5; v_call: TRBV5-5; d_call: TRBD1; cdr3_nt: TGTGCCAGCAGCCAAGATGCCCCAGGGACAGGGGTAGGATTTTCCAATCAGCCCCAGCATTTT; cdr3_aa: CASSQDAPGTGVGFSNQPQHF
clone_size: many; j_call: TRBJ2-5; v_call: TRBV19; d_call: .; cdr3_nt: TGTGCCAGTAGTAAGACAGGCGGGGCCAGAGAGACCCAGTACTTC; cdr3_aa: CASSKTGGARETQYF
clone_size: .; j_call: TRBJ1-6; v_call: TRBV6-5; d_call: TRBD1; cdr3_nt: TGTGCCAGCAGTTTTGCGGGACAGGGGTCTTCACCCCTCCACTTT; cdr3_aa: CASSFAGQGSSPLHF
clone_size: many; j_call: TRBJ1-2; v_call: TRBV10-3; d_call: .; cdr3_nt: TGTGCCATCAGTGAGTCCGGCAGGGGCTCTATTGGCTACACCTTC; cdr3_aa: CAISESGRGSIGYTF
clone_size: few; j_call: TRBJ1-1; v_call: TRBV19; d_call: .; cdr3_nt: TGTGCCAGTAGTTCACTTTTTAGGGCGAACACTGAAGCTTTCTTT; cdr3_aa: CASSSLFRANTEAFF
clone_size: .; j_call: TRBJ2-7; v_call: TRBV2; d_call: TRBD1; cdr3_nt: TGTGCCAGCAGGGACAGGGGGGGCGCAAACTACGAGCAGTACTTC; cdr3_aa: CASRDRGGANYEQYF
clone_size: many; j_call: TRBJ1-2; v_call: TRBV7-9; d_call: .; cdr3_nt: TGTGCCAGCAGCCACGGACGGGCGTCGGGCTACACCTTC; cdr3_aa: CASSHGRASGYTF
clone_size: .; j_call: TRBJ1-1; v_call: TRBV19; d_call: TRBD1; cdr3_nt: TGTGCCAGTAGGGGTACAGGGGTCACTGAAGCTTTCTTT; cdr3_aa: CASRGTGVTEAFF
clone_size: few; j_call: TRBJ2-7; v_call: TRBV2; d_call: .; cdr3_nt: TGTGCCAGCAGCTCAGCCCCGACAGATCCTTACGAGCAGTACTTC; cdr3_aa: CASSSAPTDPYEQYF
clone_size: .; j_call: TRBJ2-1; v_call: TRBV7-2; d_call: .; cdr3_nt: TGTGCCAGCAGCTTTCCCGGAAACAATGAGCAGTTCTTC; cdr3_aa: CASSFPGNNEQFF
clone_size: many; j_call: TRBJ1-2; v_call: TRBV4-2; d_call: .; cdr3_nt: TGTGCCAGCAGCCAAGATTTGCAGAATTATGGCTACACCTTC; cdr3_aa: CASSQDLQNYGYTF